Below are 10 T cell receptor beta chains sequenced from a single sample in a study of response to subunit inactivated influenza vaccine listed by TCRdb under 2018. Libraries came from RT-PCR. Sequencing instrument: Illumina HiSeq 2500. Starting from the raw public reads, TCRdb applied fastp trimming at Q25, assembled clones with MiXCR and retained in-frame beta chains. Entries are consolidated by CDR3 protein sequence, retaining the most common genes and DNA. The sample table lists about 700,000 distinct CDR3 sequences, roughly 14% of them with a count of one. The leading ten clones occupy 11% of the sample. This specimen was PBMCs from blood, taken about 11 days after vaccination. Source of these receptors: a man aged 50-59 years who received an inactivated influenza vaccine. Donor details come from another sample of the same person, matched by shared clones.

The V gene is TRBV20-1, the J gene TRBJ2-5; maybe TRBD2 (6 bases). V was shortened by 4 bases and J by 5 bases, with 11 bases between the two germline ends. CDR1 is DFQATT and CDR2 is SNEGSKA in the germline V gene (reference sequence). This CDR3 has 12 residues. CDR3 nucleotide sequence: TGCAGTGCTACAGGGAGCGGGGAGACCCAGTACTTC. Its translation is CSATGSGETQYF.

The chain recombines TRBV6-5 with TRBJ2-1, with D tentatively TRBD1 (6 bases). CDR1 is MNHEY, CDR2 SVGAGI, per germline. The CDR3 runs 15 residues. The V end lost 6 bases, the J end lost 1 base, and 13 bases lay between the germline ends. The CDR3 loop is CASSSSGASYNEQFF. CDR3 coding DNA: TGTGCCAGCAGCTCCTCAGGGGCGTCCTACAATGAGCAGTTCTTC.

This chain links TRBV6-5 with TRBJ1-2, with unresolved D. Deletions cut 0 bases from V and 4 bases from J, with 6 bases between. CDR3 length: 13 amino acids. The V gene's germline CDR1 is MNHEY and CDR2 SVGAGI. The CDR3 spells CASSYSAAYGYTF. The CDR3 DNA sequence: TGTGCCAGCAGTTACTCGGCAGCCTATGGCTACACCTTC.

This clonotype was counted only a few times. This chain joins TRBV29-1 and TRBJ2-1; TRBD2 matches at 11 bases. Per germline, CDR1 SQVTM and CDR2 ANQGSEA. The CDR3 contains 16 residues. J gave up 9 bases and V 4 bases, and 14 bases lay outside the gene matches. The CDR3 spells CSVVGGLTSGGVEQFF. The CDR3 DNA is TGCAGCGTTGTAGGGGGCTTAACTAGCGGGGGCGTTGAGCAGTTCTTC.

The chain employs TRBV7-6 and TRBJ2-7, with D possibly TRBD2 on 6 matching bases. Deletions cut 5 bases from V and 7 bases from J, with 15 bases between. This CDR3 is 13 amino acids long. CDR1 is SGHVS, CDR2 FNYEAQ, per germline. The CDR3 sequence: CASSLTEAGEQYF. CDR3 in DNA: TGTGCCAGCAGCCTCACCGAGGCGGGAGAGCAGTACTTC.

This clonotype was seen a handful of times. This chain connects TRBV28 to TRBJ2-1, with 8 nucleotides matching TRBD2. Germline V gene sequence: CDR1 MDHEN, CDR2 SYDVKM. The V segment lost 10 bases and the J segment 4 bases; nucleotides outside the gene matches: 15. The CDR3 totals 16 residues. The CDR3 region is CATLGLVAGKYNEQFF. CDR3 nucleotides: TGTGCCACACTCGGCCTCGTAGCGGGAAAATACAATGAGCAGTTCTTC.

About this clonotype: It may be a read error: a sequence one base away is much more abundant. This chain connects TRBV12-3 or TRBV12-4 to TRBJ2-1; 14 bases are shared with TRBD2. The CDR3 contains 14 residues. The CDR3 region is CAGSGTSGRFEQFF. In DNA, the CDR3 is TGTGCCGGCAGCGGGACTAGCGGGAGATTTGAGCAGTTCTTC.

This clonotype turned up a few times. The chain couples TRBV12-3 or TRBV12-4 to TRBJ1-2; 7 bases line up with TRBD1. Germline trimming cut 4 bases from V and 4 bases from J; bases unmatched to any gene: 9. The CDR3 has 15 amino acids. CDR3 amino acids: CASSSYVGQRYGYTF. CDR3 bases: TGTGCCAGCAGTTCATATGTGGGACAGCGCTATGGCTACACCTTC.

This chain links TRBV7-2 with TRBJ2-3, with TRBD2 matching over 11 bases. The germline gives CDR1 SGHTA, CDR2 FQGNSA. The CDR3 runs 14 residues. V lost 6 bases, J lost 5 bases, and 4 bases stayed unmatched. CDR3 nucleotides: TGTGCCAGCAGGATAGCGGGGGGGCGAGATACGCAGTATTTT. Its translation: CASRIAGGRDTQYF.

In this sample, this clonotype turned up many times. V usage is TRBV12-3 or TRBV12-4 and J usage is TRBJ2-1; the D is unclear. V gave up 6 bases and J gave up 7 bases, with 22 bases separating them. CDR3 length equals 16 residues. CDR3 nucleotides: TGTGCCAGCAGCCCCCTATCGGGTGGTATTTTGAATGAGCAGTTCTTC. Protein sequence: CASSPLSGGILNEQFF.